The rows below give T cell receptor beta chains drawn from one sample of a study of T cell responses to AZD1222 COVID-19 vaccine. The assay was immunoSEQ multiplex PCR, and TCRdb's table has in-frame clones only and misses some. This sample has around 120,000 clones, with around 90% found just once. Here the sequenced sample was peripheral blood, taken on day 0 of AZD1222 vaccination. These receptors all stem from an adult in good health. The CDR3 runs from the conserved cysteine through the conserved F or W. The D gene is left open where the match is weak. Not every row has a clone size; where given, it reads once, few, many or a size class.

d_call clone_size j_call v_call cdr3_aa cdr3_nt
TRBD2 NA TRBJ2-3 TRBV19 CASRRAGVADTQYF TGTGCCAGTAGAAGAGCGGGAGTAGCAGATACGCAGTATTTT
TRBD1 NA TRBJ1-1 TRBV3-1/TRBV3-2 CASSQRTGVTTEAFF TGTGCCAGCAGCCAGAGGACAGGGGTGACTACTGAAGCTTTCTTT
NA NA TRBJ1-2 TRBV5-1 CASSLAAADNGYTF TGCGCCAGCAGCTTGGCTGCCGCTGACAATGGCTACACCTTC
NA NA TRBJ2-1 TRBV25-1 CASSEYMHEQFF TGTGCCAGCAGTGAATACATGCATGAGCAGTTCTTC
NA NA TRBJ2-7 TRBV13 CASSLGGGFHEQYF TGTGCCAGCAGCTTAGGAGGAGGGTTCCACGAGCAGTACTTC
TRBD2 NA TRBJ2-1 TRBV7-8 CASSLTPASGYNEQFF TGTGCCAGCAGCTTAACGCCGGCTAGCGGATACAATGAGCAGTTCTTC
NA NA TRBJ2-2 TRBV28 CASSLGTGELFF TGTGCCAGCAGTTTAGGCACCGGGGAGCTGTTTTTT
NA NA TRBJ2-3 TRBV4-2 CASSQVLGADTQYF TGTGCCAGCAGCCAAGTATTAGGCGCAGATACGCAGTATTTT
NA NA TRBJ2-2 TRBV10-3 CAITRGTGELFF TGTGCCATCACCCGGGGCACCGGGGAGCTGTTTTTT
NA NA TRBJ1-1 TRBV12-5 CASGLKEGKIEAFF TGTGCTAGTGGTTTGAAGGAGGGGAAGATTGAAGCTTTCTTT
NA NA TRBJ2-3 TRBV12-5 CASGLAQGDEDTQYF TGTGCTAGTGGTTTGGCACAGGGAGATGAGGATACGCAGTATTTT
TRBD2 few TRBJ2-1 TRBV18 CASSPGLAGGDEQFF TGTGCCAGCTCACCGGGACTAGCGGGAGGCGATGAGCAGTTCTTC